Detailed here is one T cell receptor (beta chain). The table lists this clonotype with many counts. There is no known antigen for this receptor. There are no base qualities to consult, and no much larger clone falls within one base. Library prep was done by PCR. Sequencing was performed on an Illumina HiSeq 2500. To normalize quantification of the TCRbeta repertoire, the TCR libraries were built with molecular barcoding that relied on unique molecular identifiers. The public reads were reprocessed in TCRdb via fastp at Q25 and MiXCR, keeping in-frame beta chains. Records with the same CDR3 protein are collapsed into one entry carrying the most frequent genes and DNA. The sample has fewer than 550,000 distinct CDR3 sequences on record, roughly an eighth of them singletons. Approximately 15% of the sample is held by the ten biggest clonotypes. V loses 5 bases of germline sequence and J loses 6 bases, and the interval between the two ends is 17 bases. As encoded in the germline V gene (reference sequence), CDR1 is DFQATT while CDR2 is SNEGSKA. Reading from cysteine to phenylalanine, the CDR3 counts 14 amino acids. Only the CDR3 part of the read is kept: 42 bases, read in frame from the first base.

Sample treatment or condition, as interpreted from the label and publication: allogeneic hematopoietic cell transplantation with graft depleted of TCRalphabeta T cells and CD19 B cells. The children who served as transplant recipients had been given grafts of TCRalphabeta/CD19-depleted allogeneic hematopoietic cells. This sample was taken from a study of T-cell reconstitution after alpha-beta-depleted transplantation in children (dated by TCRdb to between 2015 and 2016). At the level of the whole study: T-cell immune reconstitution after TCRalphabeta/CD19-depleted allogeneic hematopoietic cell transplantation in children was quantitatively tracked in the study by means of TCR repertoire profiling.

What the study reported, not specific to this receptor: Apparently early alphabetaT-cell count recovery about two months after transplant reportedly relied on only several hundred rapidly expanded clones derived from non-depleted graft cells. Over the following months the frequencies of hyperexpanded clones went down, and after one year T-cell counts and TCRbeta diversity were mostly credited to newly produced T cells. The high TCRbeta diversity at day 60 in some patients was ascribed to recipient T cells and intrathymic progenitors that had survived conditioning.

Sequences were derived from PBMCs, mostly from graft donor cells, sampled 180 days after TCRalphabeta/CD19-depleted stem cell transplant. Recombination connected TRBV20-1 to TRBJ2-1; perhaps TRBD1 is the D gene, with 5 bases matching. The TCR comes from a female patient aged 2-15 years who had a stem cell transplant for aplastic anemia, so the T cells may come from the graft donor. The CDR3: CSAGSGWGSNEQFF. The DNA sequence reads TGCAGTGCTGGATCAGGGTGGGGCTCCAATGAGCAGTTCTTC.